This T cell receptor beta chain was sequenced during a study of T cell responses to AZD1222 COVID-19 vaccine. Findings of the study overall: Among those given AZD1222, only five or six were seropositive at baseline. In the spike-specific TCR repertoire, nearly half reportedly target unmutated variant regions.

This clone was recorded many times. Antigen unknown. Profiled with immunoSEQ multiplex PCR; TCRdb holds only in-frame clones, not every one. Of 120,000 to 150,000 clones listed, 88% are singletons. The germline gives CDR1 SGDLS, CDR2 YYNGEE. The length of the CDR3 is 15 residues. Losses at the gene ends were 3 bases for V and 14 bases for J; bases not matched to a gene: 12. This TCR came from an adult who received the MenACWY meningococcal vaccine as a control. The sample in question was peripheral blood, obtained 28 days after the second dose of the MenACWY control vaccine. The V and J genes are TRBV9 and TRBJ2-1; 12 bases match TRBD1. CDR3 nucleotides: TGTGCCAGCAGCGCCGTTCCGGGACAGGGGGCAGGTAAGTTCTTC. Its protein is CASSAVPGQGAGKFF.